Below are 31 T cell receptor beta chains sequenced from a single sample in a study of blood T cell repertoires in COVID-19. Assay: immunoSEQ multiplex PCR; the TCRdb copy retains only in-frame clones and omits some. This sample has about 200,000 clones; approximately 91% occur once, and the top ten carry about 6.6%. Source material: peripheral blood. Every receptor here comes from a middle-aged woman who had recovered from COVID-19.

The gene calls are TRBV28 and TRBJ1-2, with 7 bases lining up with TRBD1. Germline V CDR1 and CDR2: MDHEN, SYDVKM. There are 13 residues in the CDR3. V was pared by 5 bases and J by 8 bases, with 8 bases of the junction left unmatched. This chain's CDR3 is CASSITGVEGYTF. The CDR3 region has the DNA TGTGCCAGCAGTATTACAGGGGTTGAAGGCTACACCTTC.

The rearrangement uses TRBV6-5 and TRBJ1-2, with 7 bases lining up with TRBD1. Germline-derived CDR1 and CDR2 are MNHEY and SVGAGI. Unmatched junction bases numbered 3, after V lost 9 bases and J lost 2 bases. The CDR3 extends over 12 amino acids. The CDR3 DNA reads TGTGCCAGTTGGGACAGCAACTATGGCTACACCTTC. Encoded protein: CASWDSNYGYTF.

The V call is TRBV27, the J call TRBJ2-1; 12 bases agree with TRBD2. The V gene's germline CDR1 is MNHEY and CDR2 SMNVEV (reference sequence). The CDR3 has 17 residues. V shed 5 bases, J shed 4 bases, and the junction held 9 bases outside the gene matches. CDR3 sequence reads: CASSQVVTSGGYNEQFF. CDR3 DNA sequence: TGTGCCAGCAGTCAAGTGGTGACTAGCGGGGGATACAATGAGCAGTTCTTC.

The chain couples TRBV7-9 to TRBJ1-3, with D perhaps matching TRBD1 (5 bases). Germline CDR1 reads SEHNR; CDR2 reads FQNEAQ (reference sequence). The germline V and J ends were trimmed by 4 bases and 4 bases, with 11 bases remaining between them. This CDR3 is 14 amino acids long. The CDR3 DNA follows: TGTGCCAGCAGCTACGACAGCGGGGGAAACACCATATATTTT. This gives the protein CASSYDSGGNTIYF.

The V and J genes are TRBV9 and TRBJ1-1, with 7 nucleotides matching TRBD1. V trimming: 0 bases; J trimming: 2 bases; junction bases outside the gene matches: 4. Germline CDR1 is SGDLS and CDR2 is YYNGEE. This CDR3 contains 15 residues. The CDR3 reads CASSVADRENTEAFF. The CDR3 region has the DNA TGTGCCAGCAGCGTAGCTGACAGGGAAAACACTGAAGCTTTCTTT.

CDR3 nucleotides: TGTGCCAGCAGCTTAAAGGGGCCGACCGGTAATGAGCAGTTCTTC. It is translated as CASSLKGPTGNEQFF. The chain links TRBV7-3 to TRBJ2-1; a possible D gene is TRBD1 (5 bases). The CDR3 has 15 residues. Trimming cost V 1 base and J 7 bases, with 14 bases left between them. Germline CDR1 SGHTA, CDR2 FQGTGA.

V is TRBV12-5 and J is TRBJ2-1, with 13 bases fitting TRBD2. The length of the CDR3 is 15 residues. The germline gives CDR1 LGHNT, CDR2 FRNRAP. The ends lost 4 bases at V and 8 bases at J; junction bases unmatched: 5. CDR3 coding DNA: TGTGCTAGTGGTTACTGGACTAGCGGGAGCGATGAGCAGTTCTTC. The encoded protein is CASGYWTSGSDEQFF. The whole variable domain, remainder taken from reference TRBV12-5 and TRBJ2-1, is DARVTQTPRHKVTEMGQEVTMRCQPILGHNTVFWYRQTMMQGLELLAYFRNRAPLDDSGMPKDRFSAEMPDATLATLKIQPSEPRDSAVYFCASGYWTSGSDEQFFGPGTRLTVL.

V and J are TRBV18 and TRBJ2-1, with D unresolved. The V end was cut by 2 bases, the J end by 5 bases, with 7 bases between. Per the germline V gene, CDR1 is KGHSH and CDR2 is LQKENI. The CDR3 length is 13 residues. Here the CDR3 DNA reads TGTGCCAGCTCACCAGCGGTAGACAATGAGCAGTTCTTC. Protein: CASSPAVDNEQFF.

The J gene is TRBJ1-3, the V gene TRBV9, with 11 bases fitting TRBD1. The CDR3 has 16 amino acids. The germline V gene encodes CDR1 SGDLS and CDR2 YYNGEE. After removal of 3 bases from V and 4 bases from J, the junction contained 6 bases not matched to a gene. The CDR3 nucleotides are TGTGCCAGCAGCGCCGGACAGGGGGCTTTAGGAAACACCATATATTTT. The encoded protein is CASSAGQGALGNTIYF.

This clone was counted a few times. This chain connects TRBV7-9 to TRBJ2-2, with 7 bases matching TRBD1. After removal of 1 base from V and 5 bases from J, the junction contained 13 bases not matched to a gene. Germline CDR1 SEHNR, CDR2 FQNEAQ (reference sequence). This CDR3 has 18 amino acids. The CDR3 coding sequence is TGTGCCAGCAGCTTAGAGGGGGCTGTCTCAACTCGGACCGGGGAGCTGTTTTTT. It codes for CASSLEGAVSTRTGELFF. The entire variable domain, with the rest obtained from reference TRBV7-9 and TRBJ2-2, is as follows: DTGVSQNPRHKITKRGQNVTFRCDPISEHNRLYWYRQTLGQGPEFLTYFQNEAQLEKSRLLSDRFSAERPKGSFSTLEIQRTEQGDSAMYLCASSLEGAVSTRTGELFFGEGSRLTVL.

The chain carries TRBV7-9 and TRBJ2-7, with TRBD1 identical over 10 bases. The CDR3 covers 16 residues. Trimming took 5 bases from V and 0 from J; bases not matched to a gene: 7. Germline lookup yields CDR1 SEHNR and CDR2 FQNEAQ (reference sequence). CDR3 in DNA: TGTGCCAGCAGCCCGCGGGACAGGGGAAGCTCCTACGAGCAGTACTTC. This translates into CASSPRDRGSSYEQYF.

This clone was seen just once. J is TRBJ2-7 and V is TRBV2; the D gene is possibly TRBD2 (5 bases). CDR1 SNHLY and CDR2 FYNNEI come from the germline V gene. The ends were cut back, 7 bases at V and 2 bases at J, with 12 bases in the middle. The CDR3 loop spans 13 amino acids. The CDR3: CASIPLGAYEQYF. CDR3 in DNA: TGTGCCAGCATTCCCCTCGGGGCCTACGAGCAGTACTTC.

The CDR3 protein is CASSLVELAGGQPQHF. The CDR3 nucleotides read TGTGCCAGCAGCTTAGTTGAGTTGGCAGGGGGGCAGCCCCAGCATTTT. The rearrangement uses TRBV7-2 and TRBJ1-5, with TRBD1 identical over 7 bases. This CDR3 region has 16 residues. The germline V gene has CDR1 SGHTA and CDR2 FQGNSA. The V gene end was trimmed by 1 base and the J gene end by 7 bases; junction bases not matched to a gene: 10.

The rearrangement links TRBV5-1 to TRBJ2-4, with 13 bases matching TRBD2. Germline CDR1 is SGHRS and CDR2 is YFSETQ. CDR3 length: 19 amino acids. Losses at the gene ends were 4 bases for V and 4 bases for J; bases not matched to a gene: 14. CDR3 coding DNA: TGCGCCAGCAGCGCTTCACTAGCGGGAGGGCCGATAGGGAAAAACATTCAGTACTTC. Its translation is CASSASLAGGPIGKNIQYF. Variable domain in full (rest from reference TRBV5-1 and TRBJ2-4): KAGVTQTPRYLIKTRGQQVTLSCSPISGHRSVSWYQQTPGQGLQFLFEYFSETQRNKGNFPGRFSGRQFSNSRSEMNVSTLELGDSALYLCASSASLAGGPIGKNIQYFGAGTRLSVL.

The chain links TRBV29-1 to TRBJ1-1; no reliable D call. The CDR3 is 12 amino acids. V lost 1 base to trimming and J lost 3 bases, with 6 bases between them. CDR1 is SQVTM, CDR2 ANQGSEA, per germline. In DNA form, the CDR3 reads TGCAGCGTTGAAGGAGGGTACACTGAAGCTTTCTTT. Its protein product is CSVEGGYTEAFF.

As to this clone: Distinct nucleotide sequences in the sample also encode this CDR3. The chain carries TRBV28 and TRBJ1-2; TRBD1 aligns across 8 bases. V dropped 1 base and J dropped 8; count of bases not matched to a gene: 0. Germline CDR1 and CDR2: MDHEN and SYDVKM. This CDR3 has 12 residues. CDR3 nucleotide sequence: TGTGCCAGCAGTTTATCAGGGGGCGGCTACACCTTC. Its translation: CASSLSGGGYTF.

The V call is TRBV15, the J call TRBJ1-5, with a possible D match to TRBD1 (6 bases). The V end lost 3 bases, the J end lost 0 bases, and 18 bases lay between the germline ends. The V gene's germline CDR1 is LNHNV and CDR2 YYDKDF (reference sequence). This CDR3 contains 18 residues. The CDR3 sequence: CATSSGRGSLYSNQPQHF. The DNA for the CDR3 is TGTGCCACCAGCAGCGGCAGGGGCTCCCTTTATAGCAATCAGCCCCAGCATTTT.

The chain carries TRBV5-4 and TRBJ2-3, with 7 bases fitting TRBD2. Germline values: CDR1 SGHNT, CDR2 YYREEE (reference sequence). V was clipped by 1 base and J by 4 bases; unmatched bases: 6. This CDR3 region has 15 residues. CDR3 sequence (DNA): TGTGCCAGCAGCTTGTGGGGCGGGAGCGCAGATACGCAGTATTTT. Encoded protein: CASSLWGGSADTQYF. Variable domain in full (rest from reference TRBV5-4 and TRBJ2-3): ETGVTQSPTHLIKTRGQQVTLRCSSQSGHNTVSWYQQALGQGPQFIFQYYREEENGRGNFPPRFSGLQFPNYSSELNVNALELDDSALYLCASSLWGGSADTQYFGPGTRLTVL.

Of note for this clone: Other DNA sequences in this specimen translate into the identical CDR3. The chain is built from TRBV7-9 and TRBJ1-5; no clear D. The CDR3 is 14 amino acids. V lost 2 bases and J lost 2, with 7 bases in between. Germline CDR1 SEHNR, CDR2 FQNEAQ (reference sequence). In DNA, the CDR3 is TGTGCCAGCAGCTTATCGGGTGGCAATCAGCCCCAGCATTTT. It specifies CASSLSGGNQPQHF.

The rearrangement uses TRBV9 and TRBJ2-3, with a possible D match to TRBD2 (6 bases). Germline V gene sequence: CDR1 SGDLS, CDR2 YYNGEE. V lost 0 bases, J lost 1 base, and 6 bases lay in between. The CDR3 consists of 14 residues. The CDR3 DNA follows: TGTGCCAGCAGCGTAGCTAGCGGCACAGATACGCAGTATTTT. This encodes CASSVASGTDTQYF.

The chain recombines TRBV3-1 (or the pseudogene TRBV3-2) with TRBJ1-4; 7 bases map to TRBD1. Germline V gene data show CDR1 as LGHDT and CDR2 as YNNKEL (reference sequence). Unmatched junction bases numbered 5, after V lost 3 bases and J lost 4 bases. This CDR3 contains 15 residues. For the CDR3, the DNA is TGTGCCAGCAGCCAGGCACAGGGGAATAATGAAAAACTGTTTTTT. It yields the protein CASSQAQGNNEKLFF.

The sample holds one count of this clone. The rearrangement uses TRBV5-8 and TRBJ1-2; 7 bases agree with TRBD1. The junction had 11 bases not matched to a gene; V was cut back by 4 bases and J by 8 bases. CDR3 length: 14 amino acids. Germline CDR1 is SGHTS and CDR2 is YDEGEE. CDR3 loop: CASSVDVGRGGYTF. The DNA of the CDR3 is TGTGCCAGCAGCGTCGATGTGGGCAGGGGGGGCTACACCTTC.

This rearrangement joins TRBV15 to TRBJ1-2, with 11 nucleotides matching TRBD1. Germline values: CDR1 LNHNV, CDR2 YYDKDF (reference sequence). V lost 3 bases and J lost 5; bases outside the gene matches: 2. The CDR3 is 14 residues long. CDR3 bases: TGTGCCACCAGCAGGGACAGGGGGCATTATGGCTACACCTTC. As protein: CATSRDRGHYGYTF.

The chain is built from TRBV5-1 and TRBJ1-1; D unresolved. In germline, CDR1 is SGHRS, CDR2 YFSETQ. V lost 4 bases and J lost 1, with 11 bases in between. This CDR3 has 14 amino acids. This chain's CDR3 is CASSPEAGNTEAFF. The CDR3, as DNA: TGCGCCAGCAGCCCCGAAGCAGGGAACACTGAAGCTTTCTTT.

In this sample, this clone turned up a few times. The chain carries TRBV6-2 or TRBV6-3 and TRBJ2-1, with 7 nucleotides matching TRBD2. CDR1 is MNHEY and CDR2 is SVGEGT in the germline V gene. This CDR3 has 15 residues. J gave up 4 bases and V 4 bases, and 7 bases lay outside the gene matches. The CDR3, as DNA: TGTGCCAGCAGTTCCGAAATGGGGGGGTACAATGAGCAGTTCTTC. Encoded protein: CASSSEMGGYNEQFF.

The chain joins TRBV19 to TRBJ2-7; TRBD2 aligns across 8 bases. V shed 4 bases, J shed 7 bases, and the junction held 15 bases outside the gene matches. In germline, CDR1 is LNHDA, CDR2 SQIVND (reference sequence). The CDR3 has 16 amino acids. The CDR3 sequence: CASSTGGRPITREQYF. The CDR3 region has the DNA TGTGCCAGTAGTACGGGCGGGAGGCCCATTACGCGGGAGCAGTACTTC.

This clone was observed a handful of times. For the CDR3, the DNA is TGTGCCAGCTCACCACTGGAGGGTGGTCTCACACCCCTCCACTTT. This gives the protein CASSPLEGGLTPLHF. V and J are TRBV18 and TRBJ1-6, with D uncertain. Per the germline V gene, CDR1 is KGHSH and CDR2 is LQKENI. V lost 1 base and J lost 11, with 15 bases in between. The CDR3 runs 15 residues.

The V gene is TRBV6-5, the J gene TRBJ1-2, with D possibly being TRBD1 (6 bases). The germline V gene has CDR1 MNHEY and CDR2 SVGAGI. Trimming left V 3 bases short and J 6 bases short, with 17 bases between. The CDR3 has 15 residues. The CDR3 DNA sequence: TGTGCCAGCAGTTATTCGGAGGGGGGGGCCGATGGCTACACCTTC. Protein: CASSYSEGGADGYTF.

The chain carries TRBV7-9 and TRBJ2-1, with D possibly being TRBD1 (7 bases). V was shortened by 5 bases and J by 8 bases, with 19 bases between the two germline ends. The CDR3 is made up of 15 amino acids. Germline CDR1 and CDR2: SEHNR and FQNEAQ (reference sequence). CDR3 coding DNA: TGTGCCAGCAGCACAACAGGGGACTTCCTGGATGAGCAGTTCTTC. It encodes CASSTTGDFLDEQFF.

The V and J genes are TRBV7-8 and TRBJ1-2, with 9 nucleotides matching TRBD1. Germline V CDR1 and CDR2: SGHVS, FQNEAQ. Losses at the gene ends were 1 base for V and 3 bases for J; bases not matched to a gene: 0. The length of the CDR3 is 14 residues. The CDR3 sequence: CASSLGQGDYGYTF. The CDR3 DNA sequence: TGTGCCAGCAGCTTAGGACAGGGGGACTATGGCTACACCTTC.

The chain uses TRBV19 and TRBJ2-5; the match to TRBD2 covers 10 bases. From germline, CDR1 is LNHDA and CDR2 SQIVND (reference sequence). The CDR3 spans 15 residues. Germline trimming cut 3 bases from V and 5 bases from J; bases unmatched to any gene: 6. The CDR3: CASSIRETSGETQYF. In DNA, the CDR3 is TGTGCCAGTAGTATTCGGGAGACTAGCGGGGAGACCCAGTACTTC.